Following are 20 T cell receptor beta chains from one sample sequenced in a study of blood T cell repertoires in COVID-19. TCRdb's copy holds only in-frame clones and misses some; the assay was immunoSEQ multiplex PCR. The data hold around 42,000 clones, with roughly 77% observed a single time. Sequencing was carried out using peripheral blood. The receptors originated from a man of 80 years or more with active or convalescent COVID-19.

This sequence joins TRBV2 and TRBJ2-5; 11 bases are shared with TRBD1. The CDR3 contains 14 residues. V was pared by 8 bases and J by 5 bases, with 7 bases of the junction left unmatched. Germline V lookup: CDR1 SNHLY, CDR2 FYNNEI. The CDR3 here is CASAGQGVRETQYF. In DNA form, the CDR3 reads TGTGCCAGCGCGGGACAGGGGGTTCGGGAGACCCAGTACTTC.

In DNA form, the CDR3 reads TGTGCCAGCAGCGCCGGACAGTTCTACGAGCAGTACTTC. Its protein is CASSAGQFYEQYF. This sequence joins TRBV7-3 and TRBJ2-7, with a tentative D call TRBD1 (6 bases). The germline V and J ends were trimmed by 5 bases and 3 bases, with 11 bases remaining between them. The CDR3 spans 13 residues. Per the germline V gene, CDR1 is SGHTA and CDR2 is FQGTGA.

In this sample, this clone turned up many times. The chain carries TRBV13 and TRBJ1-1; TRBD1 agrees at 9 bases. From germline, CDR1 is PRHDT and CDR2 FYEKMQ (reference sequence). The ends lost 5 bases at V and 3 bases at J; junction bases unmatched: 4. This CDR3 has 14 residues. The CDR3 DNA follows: TGTGCCAGCAGCCCGGGACAGGGTTACACTGAAGCTTTCTTT. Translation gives CASSPGQGYTEAFF. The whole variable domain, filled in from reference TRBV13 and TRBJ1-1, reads AAGVIQSPRHLIKEKRETATLKCYPIPRHDTVYWYQQGPGQDPQFLISFYEKMQSDKGSIPDRFSAQQFSDYHSELNMSSLELGDSALYFCASSPGQGYTEAFFGQGTRLTVV.

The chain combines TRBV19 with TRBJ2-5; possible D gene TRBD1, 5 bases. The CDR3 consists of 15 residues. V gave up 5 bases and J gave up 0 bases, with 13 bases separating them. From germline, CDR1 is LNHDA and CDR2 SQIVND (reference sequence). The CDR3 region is CASSALRADQETQYF. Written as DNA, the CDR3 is TGTGCCAGTAGTGCCCTCAGGGCGGACCAAGAGACCCAGTACTTC.

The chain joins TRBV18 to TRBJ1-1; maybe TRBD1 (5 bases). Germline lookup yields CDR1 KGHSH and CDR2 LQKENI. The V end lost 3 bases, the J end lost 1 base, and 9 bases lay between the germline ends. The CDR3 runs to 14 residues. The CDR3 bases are TGTGCCAGCTCACCGGTCAGGGCGAACACTGAAGCTTTCTTT. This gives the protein CASSPVRANTEAFF.

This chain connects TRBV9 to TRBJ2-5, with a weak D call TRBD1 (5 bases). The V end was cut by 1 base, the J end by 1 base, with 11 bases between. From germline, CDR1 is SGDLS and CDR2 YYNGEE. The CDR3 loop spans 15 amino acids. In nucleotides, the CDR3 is TGTGCCAGCAGCGTAAGGGGCCAACTCCAAGAGACCCAGTACTTC. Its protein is CASSVRGQLQETQYF.

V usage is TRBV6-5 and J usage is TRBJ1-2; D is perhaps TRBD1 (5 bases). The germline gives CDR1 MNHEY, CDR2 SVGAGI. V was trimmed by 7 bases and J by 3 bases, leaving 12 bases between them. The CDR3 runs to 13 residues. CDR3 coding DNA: TGTGCCAGCACCAAACGGGGGGACTATGGCTACACCTTC. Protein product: CASTKRGDYGYTF.

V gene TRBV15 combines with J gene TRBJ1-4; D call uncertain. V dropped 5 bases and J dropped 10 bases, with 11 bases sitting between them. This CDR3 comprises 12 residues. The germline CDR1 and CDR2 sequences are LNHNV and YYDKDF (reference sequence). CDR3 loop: CATSHGEGKLFF. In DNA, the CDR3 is TGTGCCACCAGCCACGGGGAGGGAAAACTGTTTTTT. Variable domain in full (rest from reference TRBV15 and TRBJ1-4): DAMVIQNPRYQVTQFGKPVTLSCSQTLNHNVMYWYQQKSSQAPKLLFHYYDKDFNNEADTPDNFQSRRPNTSFCFLDIRSPGLGDTAMYLCATSHGEGKLFFGSGTQLSVL.

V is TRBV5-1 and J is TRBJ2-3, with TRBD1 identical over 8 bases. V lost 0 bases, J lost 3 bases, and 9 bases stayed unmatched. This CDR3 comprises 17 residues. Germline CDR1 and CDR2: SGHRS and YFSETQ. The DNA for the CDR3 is TGCGCCAGCAGCTTGGCTTCAGGGGGCATCAGGACAGATACGCAGTATTTT. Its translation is CASSLASGGIRTDTQYF.

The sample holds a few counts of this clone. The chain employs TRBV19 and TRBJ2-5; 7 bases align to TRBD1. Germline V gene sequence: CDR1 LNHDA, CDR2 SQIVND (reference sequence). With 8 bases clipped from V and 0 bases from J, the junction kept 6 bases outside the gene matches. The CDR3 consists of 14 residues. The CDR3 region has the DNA TGTGCCAGTCGCCGGGACAGCTACCAAGAGACCCAGTACTTC. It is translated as CASRRDSYQETQYF.

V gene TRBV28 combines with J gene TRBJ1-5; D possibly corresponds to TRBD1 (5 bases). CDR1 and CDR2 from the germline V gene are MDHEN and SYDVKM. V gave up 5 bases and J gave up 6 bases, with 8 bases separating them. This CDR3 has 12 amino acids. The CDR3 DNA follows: TGTGCCAGCAGTGGACAAACTCAGCCCCAGCATTTT. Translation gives CASSGQTQPQHF.

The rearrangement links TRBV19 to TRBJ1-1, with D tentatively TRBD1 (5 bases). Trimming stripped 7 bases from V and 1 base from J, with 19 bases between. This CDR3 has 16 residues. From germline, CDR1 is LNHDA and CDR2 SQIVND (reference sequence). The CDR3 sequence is CASTFPQGQRNTEAFF. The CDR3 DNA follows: TGTGCCAGTACCTTCCCTCAGGGCCAGCGGAACACTGAAGCTTTCTTT.

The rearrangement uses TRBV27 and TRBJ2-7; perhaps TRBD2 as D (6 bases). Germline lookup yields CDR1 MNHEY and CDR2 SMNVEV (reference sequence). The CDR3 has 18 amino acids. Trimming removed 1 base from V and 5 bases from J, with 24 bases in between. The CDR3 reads CASSLFPGRDGPQDEQYF. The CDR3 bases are TGTGCCAGCAGTTTATTCCCCGGGAGAGACGGGCCCCAGGACGAGCAGTACTTC.

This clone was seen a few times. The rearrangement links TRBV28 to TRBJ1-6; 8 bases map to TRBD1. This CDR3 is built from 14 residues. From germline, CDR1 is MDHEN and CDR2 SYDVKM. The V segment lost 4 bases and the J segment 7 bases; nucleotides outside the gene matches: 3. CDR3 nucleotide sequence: TGTGCCAGCAGTTCGGACAGGGCCAATTCACCCCTCCACTTT. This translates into CASSSDRANSPLHF.

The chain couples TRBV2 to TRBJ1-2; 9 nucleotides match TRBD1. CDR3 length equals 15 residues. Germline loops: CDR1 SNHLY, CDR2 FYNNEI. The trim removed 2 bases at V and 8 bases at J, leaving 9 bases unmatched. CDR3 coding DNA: TGTGCCAGCAGTGAATTGGGACAGGGAAATCTAGGCTACACCTTC. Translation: CASSELGQGNLGYTF.

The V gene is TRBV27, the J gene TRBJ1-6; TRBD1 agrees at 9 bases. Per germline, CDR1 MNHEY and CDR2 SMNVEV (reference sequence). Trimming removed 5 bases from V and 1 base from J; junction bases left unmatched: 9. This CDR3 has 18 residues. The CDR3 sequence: CASSPGTGSNSYNSPLHF. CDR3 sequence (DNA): TGTGCCAGCAGTCCAGGGACAGGGTCGAATTCCTATAATTCACCCCTCCACTTT.

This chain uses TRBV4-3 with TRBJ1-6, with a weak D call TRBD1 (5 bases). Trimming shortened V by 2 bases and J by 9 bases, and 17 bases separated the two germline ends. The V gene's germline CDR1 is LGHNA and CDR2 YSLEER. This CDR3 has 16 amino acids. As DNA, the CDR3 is TGCGCCAGCAGCCAACTACGGGGGGTCGGAAGTTCACCCCTCCACTTT. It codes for CASSQLRGVGSSPLHF.

CDR3 DNA sequence: TGTGCCAGCAGCCAAGATCATGAGACCCAGTACTTC. Translated, it gives CASSQDHETQYF. The V and J genes are TRBV3-1 (or the pseudogene TRBV3-2) and TRBJ2-5; D not resolved. Looked up from germline, CDR1 is LGHDT and CDR2 is YNNKEL (reference sequence). Trimming stripped 0 bases from V and 5 bases from J, with 4 bases between. The CDR3 runs to 12 residues.

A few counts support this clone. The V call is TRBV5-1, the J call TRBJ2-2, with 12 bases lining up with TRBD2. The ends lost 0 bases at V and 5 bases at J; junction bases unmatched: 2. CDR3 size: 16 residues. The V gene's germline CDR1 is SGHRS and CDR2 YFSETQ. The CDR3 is CASSLDTSGRTGELFF. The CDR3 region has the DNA TGCGCCAGCAGCTTGGACACTAGCGGGAGGACCGGGGAGCTGTTTTTT.

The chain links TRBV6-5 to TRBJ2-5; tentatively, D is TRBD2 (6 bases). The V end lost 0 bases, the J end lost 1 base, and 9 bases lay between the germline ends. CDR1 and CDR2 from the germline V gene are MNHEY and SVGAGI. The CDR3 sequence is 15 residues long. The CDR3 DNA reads TGTGCCAGCAGTTACTCGACGGGGGTCCAAGAGACCCAGTACTTC. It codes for CASSYSTGVQETQYF.